What follows are 27 T cell receptor beta chains derived from one specimen sequenced in a study of T cells after yellow fever vaccination. From the 5' RACE reads, TCRdb called clonotypes with MiXCR, one entry per CDR3 protein. Found here are about 220,000 distinct CDR3 sequences, about 3% of them singletons; the top ten hold 3.2%. Sequencing was performed on CD4+ T cells sorted from PBMCs, taken 10 days after the yellow fever booster vaccination. Receptor source: a young man who received the YFV17D yellow fever vaccine.

This clonotype was counted ten times or more. J is TRBJ2-5 and V is TRBV20-1; D is unresolved. CDR1 is DFQATT, CDR2 SNEGSKA, per germline (reference sequence). The CDR3 sequence is 12 residues long. Trimming took 7 bases from V and 5 from J, leaving 14 bases between them. Here the CDR3 reads CSVGSRRETQYF. CDR3 sequence (DNA): TGCAGTGTCGGGTCGCGGCGGGAGACCCAGTACTTC.

This clonotype was found many times. J is TRBJ1-4 and V is TRBV19; the D is unclear. The germline gives CDR1 LNHDA, CDR2 SQIVND (reference sequence). CDR3 size: 13 residues. The V end lost 5 bases, the J end lost 8 bases, and 12 bases lay between the germline ends. As DNA, the CDR3 is TGTGCCAGTAGTCCGGACGGGAACGAAAAACTGTTTTTT. It codes for CASSPDGNEKLFF.

At least ten counts were recorded for this clonotype. The rearrangement uses TRBV5-1 and TRBJ2-6, with D hard to call. The germline V and J ends were trimmed by 2 bases and 1 base, with 13 bases remaining between them. The germline V gene has CDR1 SGHRS and CDR2 YFSETQ. This CDR3 spans 17 amino acids. This CDR3 is CASSFRRAVSGANVLTF. The CDR3 DNA reads TGCGCCAGCAGCTTTCGACGGGCGGTGTCTGGGGCCAACGTCCTGACTTTC.

This clonotype has at least ten counts. This chain joins TRBV7-2 and TRBJ1-2; tentatively, D is TRBD1 (5 bases). Per the germline V gene, CDR1 is SGHTA and CDR2 is FQGNSA. The CDR3 contains 14 residues. V was shortened by 5 bases and J by 4 bases, with 14 bases between the two germline ends. Here the CDR3 reads CASSPGGMIYGYTF. CDR3 bases: TGTGCCAGCAGCCCCGGGGGGATGATCTATGGCTACACCTTC.

The chain is built from TRBV5-1 and TRBJ2-7; TRBD1 agrees at 8 bases. Germline V gives CDR1 SGHRS, CDR2 YFSETQ. Losses at the gene ends were 4 bases for V and 7 bases for J; bases not matched to a gene: 10. The CDR3 totals 14 residues. DNA for the CDR3: TGCGCCAGCAGCGGACTACAGGGGGTGGGGGAGCAGTACTTC. Translating gives CASSGLQGVGEQYF. The whole variable domain, filled in from reference TRBV5-1 and TRBJ2-7, reads KAGVTQTPRYLIKTRGQQVTLSCSPISGHRSVSWYQQTPGQGLQFLFEYFSETQRNKGNFPGRFSGRQFSNSRSEMNVSTLELGDSALYLCASSGLQGVGEQYFGPGTRLTVT.

This rearrangement joins TRBV20-1 to TRBJ1-2; D gene uncertain. The CDR3 runs to 12 residues. Trimming removed 1 base at V and 1 base at J, with 4 bases between. CDR1 is DFQATT, CDR2 SNEGSKA, per germline (reference sequence). CDR3 region: CSARVSNYGYTF. The CDR3 nucleotides read TGCAGTGCTAGAGTTAGTAACTATGGCTACACCTTC.

This clonotype was seen at least ten times. The rearrangement joins TRBV19 to TRBJ2-3, with 9 bases aligning to TRBD2. Germline CDR1 and CDR2: LNHDA and SQIVND (reference sequence). There are 15 residues in the CDR3. The J segment lost 6 bases and the V segment lost 3 bases, leaving 7 bases of the junction unmatched. In DNA form, the CDR3 reads TGTGCCAGTAGTATTGGCGGCGGGGGGGCGGATACGCAGTATTTT. It is translated as CASSIGGGGADTQYF. The whole variable domain, filled in from reference TRBV19 and TRBJ2-3, reads DGGITQSPKYLFRKEGQNVTLSCEQNLNHDAMYWYRQDPGQGLRLIYYSQIVNDFQKGDIAEGYSVSREKKESFPLTVTSAQKNPTAFYLCASSIGGGGADTQYFGPGTRLTVL.

In this sample, this clonotype turned up a few times. The chain uses TRBV6-5 and TRBJ2-2, with D tentatively TRBD2 (6 bases). V shed 6 bases and J shed 0 bases, with 11 bases lying between them. In germline, CDR1 is MNHEY, CDR2 SVGAGI. The CDR3 totals 15 residues. The CDR3 is CASRRTGANTGELFF. CDR3 DNA sequence: TGTGCCAGCAGAAGGACGGGAGCGAACACCGGGGAGCTGTTTTTT.

The V gene is TRBV4-1, the J gene TRBJ2-1; maybe TRBD2 (6 bases). Germline V gene sequence: CDR1 MGHRA, CDR2 YSYEKL. This CDR3 has 14 amino acids. Trimming stripped 0 bases from V and 9 bases from J, with 12 bases between. The DNA of the CDR3 is TGCGCCAGCAGCCAAGACCGGGGGAATAGTGAGCAGTTCTTC. It translates to CASSQDRGNSEQFF.

This clonotype was counted between two and nine times. This sequence joins TRBV5-1 and TRBJ2-1, with a possible D match to TRBD2 (6 bases). The CDR3 sequence is 19 residues long. The germline V gene encodes CDR1 SGHRS and CDR2 YFSETQ. Trimming shortened V by 4 bases and J by 2 bases, and 25 bases separated the two germline ends. Here the CDR3 reads CASSADLGRTRDPYNEQFF. CDR3 nucleotide sequence: TGCGCCAGCAGCGCGGACCTAGGTCGTACGCGGGATCCCTACAATGAGCAGTTCTTC.

This chain connects TRBV29-1 to TRBJ2-3; 11 bases agree with TRBD2. The CDR3 is 14 amino acids. Germline V gene lookup returns CDR1 SQVTM and CDR2 ANQGSEA. Trimming cost V 4 bases and J 5 bases; bases outside gene matches: 5. This CDR3 is CSVGTSGGGDTQYF. In DNA, the CDR3 is TGCAGCGTTGGTACTAGCGGGGGTGGAGATACGCAGTATTTT.

This clonotype was seen at least ten times. The rearrangement links TRBV5-6 to TRBJ2-3, with no clear D. The germline gives CDR1 SGHDT, CDR2 YYEEEE. The CDR3 is 12 residues long. Trimming removed 1 base at V and 12 bases at J, with 12 bases between. The CDR3, as DNA: TGTGCCAGCAGCTTGATAATATCGGCCCAGTATTTT. As protein: CASSLIISAQYF.

This clonotype showed up many times. The chain has TRBV2 and TRBJ2-5; D remains unclear. Germline assignment: CDR1 SNHLY and CDR2 FYNNEI. The CDR3 length is 13 residues. V shed 7 bases and J shed 5 bases, with 14 bases lying between them. CDR3 sequence: CASTWGMRETQYF. For the CDR3, the DNA is TGTGCCAGCACTTGGGGTATGAGGGAGACCCAGTACTTC.

This clonotype has at least ten counts. The chain recombines TRBV20-1 with TRBJ1-4; D possibly corresponds to TRBD1 (6 bases). In germline, CDR1 is DFQATT, CDR2 SNEGSKA (reference sequence). Between the trimmed V and J ends, which lost 5 bases and 0 bases, there was a span of 13 bases. The CDR3 has 15 amino acids. CDR3 in amino acids: CSAAGESATNEKLFF. CDR3 DNA: TGCAGTGCTGCAGGGGAATCCGCAACTAATGAAAAACTGTTTTTT.

This clonotype came up many times. The chain couples TRBV12-3 or TRBV12-4 to TRBJ1-2; no firm D call. This CDR3 comprises 12 residues. V lost 4 bases, J lost 2 bases, and 5 bases lay in between. CDR3 in DNA: TGTGCCAGCAGTTCCGGGAACTATGGCTACACCTTC. The encoded protein is CASSSGNYGYTF.

The CDR3 region is CATSTSGGANEQFF. CDR3 nucleotides: TGTGCCACCAGTACTAGCGGGGGGGCCAATGAGCAGTTCTTC. The rearrangement links TRBV24-1 to TRBJ2-1; 13 bases match TRBD2. V lost 6 bases and J lost 6; bases outside the gene matches: 1. The CDR3 is made up of 14 amino acids. From germline, CDR1 is KGHDR and CDR2 SFDVKD.

This clonotype was seen more than once but under ten times. This chain links TRBV7-8 with TRBJ1-6, with D unresolved. This CDR3 contains 16 residues. Deletions cut 5 bases from V and 10 bases from J, with 21 bases between. Germline V lookup: CDR1 SGHVS, CDR2 FQNEAQ. The CDR3 loop reads CASSPRRETTQSPLHF. The CDR3 coding sequence is TGTGCCAGCAGCCCACGACGGGAAACAACCCAGTCACCCCTCCACTTT.

Ten or more counts support this clonotype. This chain uses TRBV7-2 with TRBJ2-1; D is undetermined. The V gene lost 3 bases and the J gene lost 3 bases, with 3 bases spanning the gap. The CDR3 length is 12 residues. CDR1 is SGHTA and CDR2 is FQGNSA in the germline V gene. CDR3: CASSFGYNEQFF. DNA for the CDR3: TGTGCCAGCAGCTTCGGCTACAATGAGCAGTTCTTC.

The V gene is TRBV19, the J gene TRBJ2-7; a possible D gene is TRBD1 (6 bases). CDR1 is LNHDA and CDR2 is SQIVND in the germline V gene (reference sequence). V was clipped by 0 bases and J by 4 bases, with 13 bases between them. The CDR3 covers 15 residues. This CDR3 reads CASSIEGHSSYEQYF. The CDR3 nucleotides are TGTGCCAGTAGTATAGAGGGACATAGTTCTTACGAGCAGTACTTC.

This clonotype has ten or more counts. The V gene is TRBV2, the J gene TRBJ2-2; D remains ambiguous. Germline V gene data show CDR1 as SNHLY and CDR2 as FYNNEI. V was shortened by 6 bases and J by 0 bases, with 8 bases between the two germline ends. The CDR3 extends over 14 amino acids. CDR3 nucleotides: TGTGCCAGCAGGGTGCAGGCGAACACCGGGGAGCTGTTTTTT. This encodes CASRVQANTGELFF. The full variable domain, in which reference TRBV2 and TRBJ2-2 provide the parts outside the CDR3, is EPEVTQTPSHQVTQMGQEVILRCVPISNHLYFYWYRQILGQKVEFLVSFYNNEISEKSEIFDDQFSVERPDGSNFTLKIRSTKLEDSAMYFCASRVQANTGELFFGEGSRLTVL.

This clonotype was seen many times. V is TRBV5-1 and J is TRBJ2-5; TRBD2 is a possible D gene (6 bases). The CDR3 length is 15 residues. CDR1 and CDR2 (germline): SGHRS, YFSETQ. The V end was cut by 0 bases, the J end by 2 bases, with 11 bases between. The CDR3 DNA sequence: TGCGCCAGCAGCTTGGACCCGGCGGGGCAAGAGACCCAGTACTTC. Its translation: CASSLDPAGQETQYF.

The chain employs TRBV7-2 and TRBJ2-3; 13 bases agree with TRBD2. This CDR3 spans 19 amino acids. The ends lost 3 bases at V and 0 bases at J; junction bases unmatched: 9. Germline CDR1 and CDR2: SGHTA and FQGNSA. The chain's CDR3 is CASSFGLAGEITSTDTQYF. The CDR3 DNA reads TGTGCCAGCAGCTTCGGACTAGCGGGGGAAATAACTAGCACAGATACGCAGTATTTT. The full variable domain, with the rest looked up from reference TRBV7-2 and TRBJ2-3, is GAGVSQSPSNKVTEKGKDVELRCDPISGHTALYWYRQSLGQGLEFLIYFQGNSAPDKSGLPSDRFSAERTGGSVSTLTIQRTQQEDSAVYLCASSFGLAGEITSTDTQYFGPGTRLTVL.

The gene calls are TRBV6-6 and TRBJ2-1; weak D call: TRBD2 (6 bases). CDR1 and CDR2 (germline): MNHNY, SVGAGI (reference sequence). The germline V and J ends were trimmed by 7 bases and 12 bases, with 19 bases remaining between them. The CDR3 runs to 13 residues. CDR3 sequence reads: CASNDLMGLGQFF. The CDR3 DNA is TGTGCCAGCAATGACCTTATGGGACTGGGGCAGTTCTTC.

This clonotype has at least ten counts. The chain combines TRBV20-1 with TRBJ2-7; 11 bases line up with TRBD1. Germline CDR1 is DFQATT and CDR2 is SNEGSKA (reference sequence). With 5 bases clipped from V and 7 bases from J, the junction kept 4 bases outside the gene matches. The CDR3 consists of 12 residues. The CDR3 reads CSAGDRGWEQYF. CDR3 in DNA: TGCAGTGCTGGGGACAGGGGGTGGGAGCAGTACTTC.

This clonotype was counted at least ten times. CDR3 loop: CASSYNRGQSTQYF. The CDR3 DNA sequence: TGTGCCAGCAGCTACAACAGGGGGCAGAGTACGCAGTATTTT. The chain couples TRBV7-2 to TRBJ2-3; 9 bases fit TRBD1. V dropped 4 bases and J dropped 8; count of bases not matched to a gene: 7. Germline loops: CDR1 SGHTA, CDR2 FQGNSA. The CDR3 is 14 residues long.

As concerns this clonotype: Given a much more abundant clone one base away, this may be a read error. V and J are TRBV29-1 and TRBJ2-3, with 8 bases aligning to TRBD1. CDR1 and CDR2 from the germline V gene are SQVTM and ANQGSEA. Trimming at V came to 6 bases and at J to 10 bases, leaving 12 bases not matched to a gene. This CDR3 comprises 13 residues. The CDR3 spells CSVGPTTGDSQYF. CDR3 nucleotides: TGCAGCGTAGGACCGACGACAGGGGATTCGCAGTATTTT.

This clonotype was counted ten times or more. The V call is TRBV4-3, the J call TRBJ2-5; D is unclear. Per the germline V gene, CDR1 is LGHNA and CDR2 is YSLEER. This CDR3 comprises 13 residues. V was pared by 0 bases and J by 7 bases, with 9 bases between. CDR3 coding DNA: TGCGCCAGCAGCCAAGAGGCATTAGGGACCCAGTACTTC. Translated, it gives CASSQEALGTQYF.